These 29 T cell receptor beta chains originate from one sample sequenced in a study of T cells after yellow fever vaccination. Each CDR3 protein is one row after TCRdb ran MiXCR on the 5' RACE reads. In the table there are hundreds of thousands of distinct CDR3 sequences, 18% of which are singletons. The sequenced sample was PBMCs, obtained before the yellow fever booster vaccination. These receptors came from a man aged 18 to 35 who received the YFV17D yellow fever vaccine.

The chain couples TRBV6-2 or TRBV6-3 to TRBJ2-3; no definite D call. The CDR3 totals 16 residues. CDR1 is MNHEY and CDR2 is SVGEGT in the germline V gene. V dropped 0 bases and J dropped 2 bases, with 12 bases sitting between them. CDR3 coding DNA: TGTGCCAGCAGTTACTCCTCGCTAGACCCCACAGATACGCAGTATTTT. Encoded protein: CASSYSSLDPTDTQYF.

The CDR3 bases are TGTGCCAGCAGCCAACGGATGGATCAAGAGACCCAGTACTTC. Translating it yields CASSQRMDQETQYF. The genes are TRBV7-2 and TRBJ2-5; no firm D call. Looked up from germline, CDR1 is SGHTA and CDR2 is FQGNSA. Trimming removed 5 bases from V and 2 bases from J, with 12 bases in between. The CDR3 contains 14 residues.

In this sample, this clonotype turned up a few times. J is TRBJ2-7 and V is TRBV5-1, with a tentative D call TRBD2 (6 bases). The V end was cut by 5 bases, the J end by 5 bases, with 20 bases between. This CDR3 is 15 amino acids long. CDR1 is SGHRS, CDR2 YFSETQ, per germline. CDR3 coding DNA: TGCGCCAGCAGACGGGGGAACTCCGGAGGGGACGAGCAGTACGTC. This encodes CASRRGNSGGDEQYV.

This clonotype occurred a few times. The V gene is TRBV20-1, the J gene TRBJ2-5; tentatively, D is TRBD2 (5 bases). CDR3 length: 13 residues. Germline-derived CDR1 and CDR2 are DFQATT and SNEGSKA (reference sequence). V was trimmed by 4 bases and J by 1 base, leaving 10 bases between them. For the CDR3, the DNA is TGCAGTGCTACTACTAGAGGCCAAGAGACCCAGTACTTC. Protein sequence: CSATTRGQETQYF.

This clonotype came up a few times. V and J are TRBV27 and TRBJ2-7; 8 nucleotides agree with TRBD2. Germline CDR1 and CDR2: MNHEY and SMNVEV (reference sequence). The CDR3 loop spans 13 amino acids. J gave up 3 bases and V 4 bases, and 2 bases lay outside the gene matches. The CDR3 nucleotides read TGTGCCAGCAGTTGGCGGGGGGACTACGAGCAGTACTTC. Amino acids: CASSWRGDYEQYF.

The chain employs TRBV4-2 and TRBJ2-1, with D maybe TRBD2 (6 bases). Germline V CDR1 and CDR2: LGHNA, YNFKEQ. The V end was cut by 0 bases, the J end by 7 bases, with 16 bases between. The CDR3 runs to 16 residues. The CDR3 sequence is CASSQDPSGLGNEQFF. Here the CDR3 DNA reads TGTGCCAGCAGCCAAGACCCCAGCGGGTTAGGGAATGAGCAGTTCTTC.

The rearrangement joins TRBV5-6 to TRBJ1-2; D remains ambiguous. V was cut by 7 bases and J by 7 bases, with 11 bases left in between. The CDR3 sequence is 11 residues long. In germline, CDR1 is SGHDT, CDR2 YYEEEE. The CDR3 DNA reads as TGTGCCAGCGGGTCGTGGGGTGGCTACACCTTC. Translation: CASGSWGGYTF.

This clonotype was detected a few times. The chain couples TRBV7-9 to TRBJ1-2; 12 bases are a match to TRBD1. There are 15 residues in the CDR3. V was clipped by 4 bases and J by 7 bases; unmatched bases: 7. Looked up from germline, CDR1 is SEHNR and CDR2 is FQNEAQ (reference sequence). The CDR3 here is CASSSSGQGARGYTF. CDR3 in DNA: TGTGCCAGCAGCTCCTCGGGACAGGGGGCGCGTGGCTACACCTTC. The entire variable domain, with the rest obtained from reference TRBV7-9 and TRBJ1-2, is as follows: DTGVSQNPRHKITKRGQNVTFRCDPISEHNRLYWYRQTLGQGPEFLTYFQNEAQLEKSRLLSDRFSAERPKGSFSTLEIQRTEQGDSAMYLCASSSSGQGARGYTFGSGTRLTVV.

The CDR3 region has the DNA TGTGCCAGCAGTGCGGACCTAGCGAGGGCTTTCTTT. This sequence encodes CASSADLARAFF. The chain carries TRBV2 and TRBJ1-1; D is ambiguous. The V end was cut by 4 bases, the J end by 11 bases, with 14 bases between. This CDR3 contains 12 residues. Germline lookup yields CDR1 SNHLY and CDR2 FYNNEI.

The chain carries TRBV7-3 and TRBJ2-3, with TRBD2 matching over 9 bases. The junction had 5 bases not matched to a gene; V was cut back by 3 bases and J by 4 bases. The CDR3 totals 15 residues. Germline values: CDR1 SGHTA, CDR2 FQGTGA. CDR3 DNA sequence: TGTGCCAGCAGCTTCGGCGGGGGGGCACCAGATACGCAGTATTTT. This sequence encodes CASSFGGGAPDTQYF.

This clonotype was observed a handful of times. The chain employs TRBV9 and TRBJ2-1; no clear D gene. The CDR3 is 15 residues long. The V end lost 7 bases, the J end lost 5 bases, and 19 bases lay between the germline ends. The germline gives CDR1 SGDLS, CDR2 YYNGEE. This chain's CDR3 is CASLWVPKDNNEQFF. CDR3 nucleotide sequence: TGTGCCAGCCTCTGGGTCCCAAAAGATAACAATGAGCAGTTCTTC.

This clonotype was counted a single time. The J gene is TRBJ2-3, the V gene TRBV5-1; 8 bases map to TRBD2. Germline CDR1 SGHRS, CDR2 YFSETQ. The ends lost 5 bases at V and 6 bases at J; junction bases unmatched: 11. There are 15 residues in the CDR3. The CDR3 DNA is TGCGCCAGCAGACCAGCGGGGGCCACGGTGGATACGCAGTATTTT. This gives the protein CASRPAGATVDTQYF.

The table lists this clonotype with a few counts. The chain couples TRBV5-1 to TRBJ2-3; 9 bases align to TRBD2. V lost 4 bases, J lost 6 bases, and 9 bases stayed unmatched. Germline V gene sequence: CDR1 SGHRS, CDR2 YFSETQ. The CDR3 totals 15 residues. CDR3 residues: CASSPGERGADTQYF. CDR3 sequence (DNA): TGCGCCAGCAGCCCCGGGGAGCGGGGGGCGGATACGCAGTATTTT.

This clonotype appeared a few times. The genes are TRBV4-3 and TRBJ2-2; the D is unclear. V dropped 4 bases and J dropped 1 base, with 10 bases sitting between them. The V gene's germline CDR1 is LGHNA and CDR2 YSLEER. There are 15 residues in the CDR3. CDR3 sequence reads: CASSPGVLNTGELFF. In nucleotides, the CDR3 is TGCGCCAGCAGCCCAGGCGTCTTGAACACCGGGGAGCTGTTTTTT.

This clonotype has just a few counts. V gene TRBV6-5 combines with J gene TRBJ2-2; 11 bases match TRBD1. V lost 6 bases and J lost 5; bases outside the gene matches: 8. Germline CDR1 is MNHEY and CDR2 is SVGAGI. The CDR3 is 16 amino acids. The CDR3 nucleotides are TGTGCCAGCAGCTTCGGACAGGGGGCGTGGACCGGGGAGCTGTTTTTT. Translating gives CASSFGQGAWTGELFF.

The chain couples TRBV24-1 to TRBJ2-5; the D is unclear. The CDR3 has 12 amino acids. Germline V CDR1 and CDR2: KGHDR, SFDVKD. V was cut by 3 bases and J by 7 bases, with 8 bases left in between. The CDR3 region is CATSDPGLTQYF. The CDR3 nucleotides read TGTGCCACCAGTGATCCGGGTTTGACCCAGTACTTC.

The count of this clonotype is one. V is TRBV29-1 and J is TRBJ1-1, with D possibly being TRBD1 (6 bases). In germline, CDR1 is SQVTM, CDR2 ANQGSEA. CDR3 length: 14 amino acids. Trimming cost V 4 bases and J 1 base, with 13 bases left between them. As DNA, the CDR3 is TGCAGCGTTGGGAGGGGACAAACGAACACTGAAGCTTTCTTT. Translation gives CSVGRGQTNTEAFF.

This clonotype was seen a handful of times. The chain combines TRBV20-1 with TRBJ2-3; the match to TRBD2 covers 8 bases. The junction had 6 bases not matched to a gene; V was cut back by 0 bases and J by 4 bases. CDR1 is DFQATT and CDR2 is SNEGSKA in the germline V gene (reference sequence). The CDR3 has 15 residues. CDR3 nucleotide sequence: TGCAGTGCTAGAGATCCAGCGGGGGCCTCAGATACGCAGTATTTT. It specifies CSARDPAGASDTQYF.

V is TRBV12-3 or TRBV12-4 and J is TRBJ2-6; D may be TRBD1 (5 bases). The CDR3 has 14 residues. The V end lost 4 bases, the J end lost 4 bases, and 8 bases lay between the germline ends. The CDR3 DNA is TGTGCCAGCAGTTCAGGGCCCGGGGCCAACGTCCTGACTTTC. As protein: CASSSGPGANVLTF.

The CDR3 region has the DNA TGTGCCATCAGTGAGAGGGGGGCTGGGGAGACCCAGTACTTC. This sequence encodes CAISERGAGETQYF. The chain is built from TRBV10-3 and TRBJ2-5; D possibly uses TRBD1 or TRBD2 (6 bases each). Trimming shortened V by 2 bases and J by 5 bases, and 12 bases separated the two germline ends. CDR3 length equals 14 residues. Per germline, CDR1 ENHRY and CDR2 SYGVKD.

This chain connects TRBV9 to TRBJ2-3; TRBD2 matches at 10 bases. Germline V gene sequence: CDR1 SGDLS, CDR2 YYNGEE. V shed 4 bases, J shed 9 bases, and the junction held 2 bases outside the gene matches. CDR3 length: 12 amino acids. CDR3 nucleotide sequence: TGTGCCAGCAGCCCGGGACTAGCGACGCAGTATTTT. Amino acid sequence: CASSPGLATQYF.

The V and J genes are TRBV19 and TRBJ2-5; 11 bases agree with TRBD2. This CDR3 has 16 amino acids. Trimming cost V 5 bases and J 7 bases; bases outside gene matches: 12. CDR1 LNHDA and CDR2 SQIVND come from the germline V gene (reference sequence). CDR3 amino acids: CASSYSGGAGSWTQYF. Written as DNA, the CDR3 is TGTGCCAGTAGTTATAGCGGGGGGGCCGGGTCTTGGACCCAGTACTTC.

The chain has TRBV5-6 and TRBJ2-5; 9 positions match TRBD1. The CDR3 spans 14 residues. Germline V gene lookup returns CDR1 SGHDT and CDR2 YYEEEE. The V and J ends lost 4 bases and 5 bases, in that order; junction bases with no gene match: 6. CDR3 sequence reads: CASSGLQGAETQYF. CDR3 in DNA: TGTGCCAGCAGCGGTTTACAGGGGGCGGAGACCCAGTACTTC.

The table lists this clonotype with many counts. The chain combines TRBV7-2 with TRBJ2-7; D uncertain. This CDR3 comprises 13 residues. The germline gives CDR1 SGHTA, CDR2 FQGNSA. The germline V and J ends were trimmed by 6 bases and 6 bases, with 15 bases remaining between them. For the CDR3, the DNA is TGTGCCAGCAGTGAAGGCCCCCTTTCCGAGCAGTACGTC. Its translation: CASSEGPLSEQYV.

To note about this clonotype: A much larger clonotype is one base distant, so this may be a read error. The chain combines TRBV12-3 or TRBV12-4 with TRBJ1-5; D uncertain. Trimming took off 6 bases at V and 0 bases at J, with 6 bases between the two ends. The CDR3 consists of 13 residues. This CDR3 reads CASSRNSNQPQHF. CDR3 coding DNA: TGTGCCAGCAGCCGGAATAGCAATCAGCCCCAGCATTTT.

For the CDR3, the DNA is TGCAGCGTTGGCTCGTGGGGGTCTGGGGCCAACGTCCTGACTTTC. Translating it yields CSVGSWGSGANVLTF. This sequence joins TRBV29-1 and TRBJ2-6, with D perhaps assigned TRBD1 or TRBD2 (5 bases each). Germline assignment: CDR1 SQVTM and CDR2 ANQGSEA. This CDR3 region has 15 residues. The V and J ends lost 4 bases and 1 base respectively, with 11 bases between them.

This clonotype has a handful of counts. The V and J genes are TRBV7-6 and TRBJ2-1, with D perhaps matching TRBD2 (5 bases). Trimming took 5 bases from V and 4 from J, leaving 24 bases between them. This CDR3 is 18 amino acids long. Germline CDR1 is SGHVS and CDR2 is FNYEAQ. CDR3 protein: CASSPLELGDGTYNEQFF. CDR3 DNA sequence: TGTGCCAGCAGCCCGTTGGAGTTGGGAGATGGTACTTACAATGAGCAGTTCTTC.

This chain connects TRBV20-1 to TRBJ2-7, with 9 nucleotides matching TRBD1. In germline, CDR1 is DFQATT, CDR2 SNEGSKA (reference sequence). The CDR3 covers 12 residues. After removal of 3 bases from V and 6 bases from J, the junction contained 3 bases not matched to a gene. The CDR3 is CSASLTGGEQYF. For the CDR3, the DNA is TGCAGTGCTAGTCTGACAGGGGGCGAGCAGTACTTC.

This clonotype was recorded a few times. This sequence joins TRBV30 and TRBJ1-1; a weak D match, TRBD1 (6 bases). The CDR3 extends over 14 amino acids. Germline CDR1 is GTSNPN and CDR2 is SVGIG (reference sequence). V was pared by 1 base and J by 7 bases, with 16 bases between. The CDR3 DNA reads as TGTGCCTGGAGTGCCCTGGGGGGGCTAGGTGAAGCTTTCTTT. This encodes CAWSALGGLGEAFF.